The clone carrying this TCR beta chain was observed a single time. The sample belongs to a study of cytomegalovirus exposure and HLA in healthy donors. With 60 Vbeta and 13 Jbeta primers, the PCR was carried out. Clones were sequenced by immunoSEQ multiplex PCR, and TCRdb holds only the in-frame ones, with some missing. The sample consists of roughly 200,000 clones, 76% of them appearing once. This sequence originates from a young man in good health and CMV-seronegative. Sequencing used PBMCs.

CDR3 protein: CASSTFLDRINYGYTF. As DNA, the CDR3 is TGCGCCAGCAGCACCTTCTTGGACAGGATTAACTATGGCTACACCTTC. The V gene is TRBV4-1, the J gene TRBJ1-2, with 7 bases aligning to TRBD1. Germline CDR1 reads MGHRA; CDR2 reads YSYEKL. Trimming at V came to 5 bases and at J to 1 base, leaving 10 bases not matched to a gene. The CDR3 is 16 amino acids.